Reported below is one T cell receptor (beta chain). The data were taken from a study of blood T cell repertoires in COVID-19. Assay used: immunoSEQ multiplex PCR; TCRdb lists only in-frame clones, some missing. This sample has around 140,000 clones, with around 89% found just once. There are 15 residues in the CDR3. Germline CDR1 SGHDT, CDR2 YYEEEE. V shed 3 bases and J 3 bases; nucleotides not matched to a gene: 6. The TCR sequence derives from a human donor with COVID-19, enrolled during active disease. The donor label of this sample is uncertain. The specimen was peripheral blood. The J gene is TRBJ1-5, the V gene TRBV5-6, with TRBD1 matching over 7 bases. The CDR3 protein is CASSSGTEYNQPQHF. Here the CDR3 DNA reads TGTGCCAGCAGCTCCGGGACAGAGTACAATCAGCCCCAGCATTTT.